Given below is one TCR beta chain in context. This sample was included in a study of blood T cell repertoires in COVID-19. Study context: PBMCs, B-cell-depleted T cells, or T cells were the source of the cDNA or gDNA that made up the material.

Per the original data handling: For nucleated cells, counts were estimated from reference gene primer amplification. The assay was immunoSEQ multiplex PCR, and TCRdb's table has in-frame clones only and misses some. That table supplies the V and J calls and clone size; D and trimming were determined from the DNA. The table lists around 63,000 clones, 70% to 90% of them singletons. The CDR3 is 13 amino acids. Trimming at V came to 8 bases and at J to 6 bases, leaving 3 bases not matched to a gene. Looked up from germline, CDR1 is MNHEY and CDR2 is SMNVEV (reference sequence). This sequence joins TRBV27 and TRBJ1-5; 11 bases line up with TRBD1. What was sequenced was peripheral blood. The origin of this receptor is a woman aged 55-70 years with acute or convalescent COVID-19. This chain's CDR3 is CASPDRGRQPQHF. As DNA, the CDR3 is TGTGCCAGCCCGGACAGGGGGCGTCAGCCCCAGCATTTT.